The rows below give T cell receptor beta chains drawn from one sample of a study of blood T cell repertoires in COVID-19. The protocol was immunoSEQ multiplex PCR, while the TCRdb copy is restricted to in-frame clones and leaves out a portion. This sample has about 150,000 clones, with roughly nine tenths found just once. Specimen: peripheral blood. These receptors were obtained from a man aged 60 to 75 with acute or convalescent COVID-19. Both conserved end residues are part of each CDR3. The order of the fields is J gene, clone size, V gene, D gene, CDR3 length, CDR3 DNA, CDR3 protein. The D gene is left open where the match is weak. Part of the rows lack a size; the others show once, few, many or a class for expanded clones.

>TRBJ1-6|.|TRBV6-2/TRBV6-3|TRBD1|18
TGTGCCAGCAGTTCCGGACAGGGGATGAAGTCCTATAATTCACCCCTCCACTTT
CASSSGQGMKSYNSPLHF
>TRBJ1-2|.|TRBV2|TRBD1|14
TGTGCCAGCAGTTGGACAGGCTCTAACTATGGCTACACCTTC
CASSWTGSNYGYTF
>TRBJ2-3|.|TRBV11-3|TRBD1|16
TGTGCCAGCAGCTCACTGACAGGGTCTCCCACAGATACGCAGTATTTT
CASSSLTGSPTDTQYF
>TRBJ1-5|.|TRBV7-3|.|15
TGTGCCAGCAGCTCTCGAGTCCCTAGCAATCAGCCCCAGCATTTT
CASSSRVPSNQPQHF
>TRBJ1-1|.|TRBV10-3|TRBD1|14
TGTGCCATCAGGGAAACAGGGGGTGGTACTGAAGCTTTCTTT
CAIRETGGGTEAFF
>TRBJ2-3|.|TRBV4-2|TRBD2|17
TGTGCCAGCAGCCAAGATCCCGGGAGGGCTAGCACAGATACGCAGTATTTT
CASSQDPGRASTDTQYF
>TRBJ1-1|once|TRBV19|TRBD1|15
TGTGCCAGTAGCAGACCGGGACAGGCGAACACTGAAGCTTTCTTT
CASSRPGQANTEAFF
>TRBJ2-5|.|TRBV30|TRBD2|18
TGTGCCTGGAGTGTATCCTTGTTCCGGCGGGGGTTACAAGAGACCCAGTACTTC
CAWSVSLFRRGLQETQYF
>TRBJ2-7|.|TRBV5-8|.|14
TGTGCCAGCAGCTTTTTGACATTTACCTACGAGCAGTACTTC
CASSFLTFTYEQYF
>TRBJ2-2|.|TRBV9|TRBD1|16
TGTGCCAGCAGCGTAGGACAGGGGTCCAACACCGGGGAGCTGTTTTTT
CASSVGQGSNTGELFF
>TRBJ2-1|.|TRBV18|.|13
TGTGCCAGCTCACCACGTCAGAACGAAGAGCAGTTCTTC
CASSPRQNEEQFF
>TRBJ1-2|.|TRBV7-9|.|13
TGTGCCAGCAGCGCTAGGGCGGGCGGTGGCTACACCTTC
CASSARAGGGYTF
>TRBJ1-5|.|TRBV25-1|.|13
TGTGCCAGCAGTGATTCCAGGACACCCCAATGGCATTTT
CASSDSRTPQWHF
>TRBJ1-1|.|TRBV3-1/TRBV3-2|.|13
TGTGCCAGCAGCCAGGGGCCCGCAACTGAAGCTTTCTTT
CASSQGPATEAFF
>TRBJ1-2|.|TRBV28|.|14
TGTGCCAGCAGTACCCAACAGGGTATTGTTGGCTACACCTTC
CASSTQQGIVGYTF
>TRBJ1-2|.|TRBV18|.|13
TGTGCCAGCTCACCACCATCGGGAGCTGGCTACACCTTC
CASSPPSGAGYTF
>TRBJ2-5|.|TRBV9|.|15
TGTGCCAGCACCACCACCAGAGCAGCACAGACGACCCAGTACTTC
CASTTTRAAQTTQYF
>TRBJ1-4|.|TRBV6-6|TRBD1|13
TGTGCCAGCAAGACAGGGTGGGAAGAAAAACTGTTTTTT
CASKTGWEEKLFF
>TRBJ2-7|.|TRBV3-1/TRBV3-2|.|14
TGTGCCAGCAGCTTGACAGGATACTCCTACGAGCAGTACTTC
CASSLTGYSYEQYF
>TRBJ1-1|once|TRBV20-1|.|12
TGCAGTGCTAGTAGGGCGGGTATTGAAGCTTTCTTT
CSASRAGIEAFF
>TRBJ2-2|.|TRBV7-2|TRBD2|18
TGTGCCAGCAGCTCAGCGAGACTAGCGGGGGGAGGTACCGGGGAGCTGTTTTTT
CASSSARLAGGGTGELFF
>TRBJ2-7|.|TRBV6-1|.|15
TGTGCCAGCAGTGAAGAGACAGGACCACTCTACGAGCAGTACTTC
CASSEETGPLYEQYF
>TRBJ2-1|.|TRBV7-8|.|13
TGTGCCAGCAGCAAGAGCTCCTACAATGAGCAGTTCTTC
CASSKSSYNEQFF
>TRBJ1-2|.|TRBV21-1|.|21
TGTGCCAGCAGCAAAGCTTCGACTCAGCTAAAAAACAGGGGGTGCAAGTTTTGCTACACCTTC
CASSKASTQLKNRGCKFCYTF
>TRBJ2-3|.|TRBV11-2|TRBD2|16
TGTGCCAGCAGCTTGGTCCCCGGGGGGGCCACAGATACGCAGTATTTT
CASSLVPGGATDTQYF
>TRBJ2-1|.|TRBV12-3/TRBV12-4|.|13
TGTGCCAGCAGTGTACAGGAATACAATGAGCAGTTCTTC
CASSVQEYNEQFF
>TRBJ1-1|.|TRBV5-8|TRBD1|15
TGTGCCAGCAGCTCGGGACAGGCAAGGAACACTGAAGCTTTCTTT
CASSSGQARNTEAFF
>TRBJ2-1|.|TRBV11-1|TRBD1|15
TGTGCCAGCAGCCCCCGGGACAGGGGTAACTATGAGCAGTTCTTC
CASSPRDRGNYEQFF
>TRBJ2-7|.|TRBV3-1/TRBV3-2|TRBD2|15
TGTGCCAGCAGTCGCCCGGGACTAGCGGGGGCCGAGCAGTACTTC
CASSRPGLAGAEQYF
>TRBJ2-2|.|TRBV2|TRBD1|14
TGTGCCAGCCGGATACAGGGGAATAACGGGGAGCTGTTTTTT
CASRIQGNNGELFF
>TRBJ1-4|.|TRBV5-1|.|14
TGCGCCAGCAGCGGGGGGGCAACTAATGAAAAACTGTTTTTT
CASSGGATNEKLFF
>TRBJ1-1|.|TRBV27|.|13
TGTGCCAGCAGTTTTCTCCGGACAGCTGAAGCTTTCTTT
CASSFLRTAEAFF
>TRBJ1-5|.|TRBV19|TRBD1|15
TGTGCCAGTAGTATCGGGACAGGGACGAATCAGCCCCAGCATTTT
CASSIGTGTNQPQHF
>TRBJ1-4|few|TRBV5-1|.|15
TGCGCCAGCAGCTTGGCCATTCAGTCTAATGAAAAACTGTTTTTT
CASSLAIQSNEKLFF
>TRBJ1-6|once|TRBV5-5|TRBD1|15
TGTGCCAGCAGCTCACTGCGACAGGGCAATTCACCCCTCCACTTT
CASSSLRQGNSPLHF
>TRBJ1-1|.|TRBV6-2/TRBV6-3|TRBD1|17
TGTGCCAGCAGTTATCTACTCTGGGGGACAGAGAACACTGAAGCTTTCTTT
CASSYLLWGTENTEAFF
>TRBJ1-6|few|TRBV6-6|TRBD1|19
TGTGCCAGCAGTCCCTCCGGGACAGGGGTTTCGGTATGGCATTCACCCCTCCACTTT
CASSPSGTGVSVWHSPLHF
>TRBJ1-2|.|TRBV6-2/TRBV6-3|TRBD1|17
TGTGCCAGCAGTTACCGGGACAGGGCTTACCCGCTGGATGGCTACACCTTC
CASSYRDRAYPLDGYTF
>TRBJ1-5|.|TRBV5-1|.|22
TGCGCCAGCAGCTTGGGTGGGTATGTACGACAGGCTCAGACCGCTAGCAATCAGCCCCAGCATTTT
CASSLGGYVRQAQTASNQPQHF
>TRBJ1-2|.|TRBV9|.|15
TGTGCCAGCATTCGGAGGAGCCCTATTTGTTATGGCTACACCTTC
CASIRRSPICYGYTF
>TRBJ2-7|.|TRBV30|TRBD1|16
TGTGCCTGGAGCCGGCCGCGGCGACAGGGTAAAGGCGAGCAGTACTTC
CAWSRPRRQGKGEQYF
>TRBJ2-1|.|TRBV7-9|TRBD2|12
TGTGCCAGCAGCCCGCTAGCGGGGCATTCGTTCTTC
CASSPLAGHSFF
>TRBJ1-4|.|TRBV5-4|.|14
TGTGCCAGCAGCCTTGGGGGGGCATCGGAAAAACTGTTTTTT
CASSLGGASEKLFF
>TRBJ1-1|.|TRBV10-1|TRBD1|17
TGCGCCAGCAGCCCTGCGGCCCTGGCCCAGGGGGTCACTGAAGCTTTCTTT
CASSPAALAQGVTEAFF
>TRBJ2-2|.|TRBV5-8|TRBD2|20
TGTGCCAGCAGCTTGGAGTGGACTAGCGGGGGGACGTATGACACCGGGGAGCTGTTTTTT
CASSLEWTSGGTYDTGELFF
>TRBJ2-1|.|TRBV11-1|.|15
TGTGCCAGCAGCTTAGACGGGAAGTCCTACAATGAGCAGTTCTTC
CASSLDGKSYNEQFF
>TRBJ1-1|.|TRBV7-9|TRBD1|15
TGTGCCAGCAGCTTAGGTACAGGGGGCTTGACTGAAGCTTTCTTT
CASSLGTGGLTEAFF
>TRBJ1-2|.|TRBV4-1|.|17
TGCGCCAGCAGCCAAGGGGGCCTCGGAGTCCAGGACTATGGCTACACCTTC
CASSQGGLGVQDYGYTF
>TRBJ2-1|.|TRBV6-5|.|15
TGTGCCAGCAGATGTGGACAGCGAACCTACAATGAGCAGTTCTTC
CASRCGQRTYNEQFF
>TRBJ1-6|.|TRBV4-2|TRBD1|19
TGTGCCAGCAGCCGCCGAATCGACAGGGAAGGGGACCGAGGATCACCCCTCCACTTT
CASSRRIDREGDRGSPLHF
>TRBJ2-3|.|TRBV20-1|.|11
TGCAGTGCCCATAGTTCCTTCGGGCAGTATTTT
CSAHSSFGQYF
>TRBJ2-2|.|TRBV2|.|14
TGTGCCAGCAGTTGGACAGAGAACACCGGGGAGCTGTTTTTT
CASSWTENTGELFF
>TRBJ2-2|.|TRBV9|TRBD2|16
TGTGCCAGCAGCGTAGGCGGGGGTAGCGGCACCGGGGAGCTGTTTTTT
CASSVGGGSGTGELFF
>TRBJ1-5|.|TRBV27|.|13
TGTGCCAGCAGTTTACAAATCAATCAGCCCCAGCATTTT
CASSLQINQPQHF
>TRBJ2-3|few|TRBV4-1|.|14
TGCGCCAGCAGCCAGTGGGCCCTCACAGATACGCAGTATTTT
CASSQWALTDTQYF
>TRBJ2-7|.|TRBV10-3|TRBD2|13
TGTGCCATCAGTGTTAGCGGGCCAAACGAGCAGTACTTC
CAISVSGPNEQYF